This T cell receptor beta chain was captured by sequencing in a study of monozygotic twins with inflammatory bowel disease. The CDR3 is 13 residues long. Added by template switching were UMIs that each held a 6-nucleotide sample barcode. Following a re-call of the 5' RACE reads, TCRdb has one entry per CDR3 protein and lacks DNA. Recorded for this sample: 200,000 to 250,000 distinct CDR3 sequences. The chain has TRBV12-3 or TRBV12-4 and TRBJ1-2; TCRdb outputs TRBD1, but without DNA this stays unchecked. Sequencing was done on a sample of blood. This sequence originates from a human donor with ulcerative colitis or Crohn's disease, or a healthy co-twin of an affected twin (not recorded which). The CDR3 loop is CASSSTVAGGYTF.